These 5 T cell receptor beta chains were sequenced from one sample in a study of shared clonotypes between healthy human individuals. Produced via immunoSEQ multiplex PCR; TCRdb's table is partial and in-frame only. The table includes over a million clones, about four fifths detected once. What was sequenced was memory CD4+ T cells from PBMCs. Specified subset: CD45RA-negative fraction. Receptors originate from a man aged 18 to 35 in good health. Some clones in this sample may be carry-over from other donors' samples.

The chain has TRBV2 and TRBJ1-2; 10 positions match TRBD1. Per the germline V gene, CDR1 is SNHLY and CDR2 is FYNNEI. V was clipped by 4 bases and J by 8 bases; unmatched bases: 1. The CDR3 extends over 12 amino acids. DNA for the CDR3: TGTGCCAGCAGTGGGACAGGGGGAGGCTACACCTTC. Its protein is CASSGTGGGYTF.

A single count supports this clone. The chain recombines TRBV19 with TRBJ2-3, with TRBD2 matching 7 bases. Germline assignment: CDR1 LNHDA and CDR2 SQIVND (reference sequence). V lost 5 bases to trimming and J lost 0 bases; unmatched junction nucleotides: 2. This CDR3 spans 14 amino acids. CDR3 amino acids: CASSSSGSTDTQYF. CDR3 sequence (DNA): TGTGCCAGTAGTTCTAGCGGAAGCACAGATACGCAGTATTTT.

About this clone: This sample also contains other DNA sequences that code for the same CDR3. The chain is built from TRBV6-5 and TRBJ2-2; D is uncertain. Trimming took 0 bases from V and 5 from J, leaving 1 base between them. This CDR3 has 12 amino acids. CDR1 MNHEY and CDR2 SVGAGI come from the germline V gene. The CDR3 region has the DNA TGTGCCAGCAGTTACTCGACCGGGGAGCTGTTTTTT. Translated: CASSYSTGELFF.

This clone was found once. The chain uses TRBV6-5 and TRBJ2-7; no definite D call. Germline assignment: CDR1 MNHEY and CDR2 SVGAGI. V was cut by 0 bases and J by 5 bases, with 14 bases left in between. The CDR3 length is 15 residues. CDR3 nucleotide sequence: TGTGCCAGCAGTTACTCGGGTAGCTTTAACGACGAGCAGTACTTC. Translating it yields CASSYSGSFNDEQYF.

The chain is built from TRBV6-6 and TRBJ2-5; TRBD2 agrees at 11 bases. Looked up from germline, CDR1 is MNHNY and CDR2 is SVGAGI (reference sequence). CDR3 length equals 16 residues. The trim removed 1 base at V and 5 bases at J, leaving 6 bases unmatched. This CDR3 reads CASSYWGSGRAETQYF. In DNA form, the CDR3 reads TGTGCCAGCAGTTACTGGGGTAGCGGGAGGGCCGAGACCCAGTACTTC.